What follows are 32 T cell receptor beta chains derived from one specimen sequenced in a study of T cell responses to AZD1222 COVID-19 vaccine. The repertoire was sequenced with immunoSEQ multiplex PCR; TCRdb's copy has only in-frame clones and lacks some. The sample gives roughly 89,000 clones, more than 75% of which show up once; 4.7% is in the top ten. The specimen comprised peripheral blood, sampled on day 0 of MenACWY control vaccination. Source of these receptors: an adult in good health.

This clone was seen a single time. The chain combines TRBV5-1 with TRBJ1-4; a weak D match, TRBD1 (6 bases). V was trimmed by 4 bases and J by 8 bases, leaving 15 bases between them. The germline CDR1 and CDR2 sequences are SGHRS and YFSETQ. The CDR3 extends over 14 amino acids. The CDR3 DNA follows: TGCGCCAGCAGCACCGGACAGATGGAGGAAAAACTGTTTTTT. It encodes CASSTGQMEEKLFF.

The chain recombines TRBV27 with TRBJ1-2; no clear D. The CDR3 runs 14 residues. The V end lost 0 bases, the J end lost 6 bases, and 11 bases lay between the germline ends. Germline V gene lookup returns CDR1 MNHEY and CDR2 SMNVEV (reference sequence). CDR3 DNA: TGTGCCAGCAGTTTATCGAAAGGCCCGGATGGCTACACCTTC. As protein: CASSLSKGPDGYTF.

The chain links TRBV7-2 to TRBJ1-1; D gene ambiguous. Trimming stripped 0 bases from V and 0 bases from J, with 8 bases between. The CDR3 loop spans 15 amino acids. CDR1 is SGHTA and CDR2 is FQGNSA in the germline V gene. CDR3 sequence: CASSLAGGMNTEAFF. As DNA, the CDR3 is TGTGCCAGCAGCTTAGCGGGCGGAATGAACACTGAAGCTTTCTTT.

This chain joins TRBV28 and TRBJ2-1; 8 bases fit TRBD1. CDR1 is MDHEN, CDR2 SYDVKM, per germline. The CDR3 runs to 14 residues. Trimming cost V 8 bases and J 5 bases; bases outside gene matches: 8. The CDR3 DNA reads TGTGCCAGCGGAAGACAGGGGACGGACAATGAGCAGTTCTTC. Amino acids: CASGRQGTDNEQFF.

The chain's CDR3 is CASRFGERAYEQYF. CDR3 in DNA: TGTGCCAGCAGGTTCGGGGAAAGGGCCTACGAGCAGTACTTC. The J gene is TRBJ2-7, the V gene TRBV27; maybe TRBD2 (5 bases). The germline CDR1 and CDR2 sequences are MNHEY and SMNVEV (reference sequence). The CDR3 sequence is 14 residues long. Trimming removed 6 bases from V and 2 bases from J, with 14 bases in between.

The rearrangement joins TRBV28 to TRBJ2-2; the D gene is possibly TRBD1 (6 bases). The CDR3 is 15 amino acids. V shed 2 bases and J shed 1 base, with 8 bases lying between them. The germline V gene has CDR1 MDHEN and CDR2 SYDVKM. This CDR3 is CASSLGGRNTGELFF. In DNA, the CDR3 is TGTGCCAGCAGTTTAGGGGGCCGGAACACCGGGGAGCTGTTTTTT. The variable domain in full, with the rest retrieved from reference TRBV28 and TRBJ2-2, is DVKVTQSSRYLVKRTGEKVFLECVQDMDHENMFWYRQDPGLGLRLIYFSYDVKMKEKGDIPEGYSVSREKKERFSLILESASTNQTSMYLCASSLGGRNTGELFFGEGSRLTVL.

V gene TRBV11-2 combines with J gene TRBJ2-7, with 10 bases aligning to TRBD2. J lost 0 bases, V lost 4 bases, and 3 bases had no gene match. Germline CDR1 SGHAT, CDR2 FQNNGV. This CDR3 is 15 amino acids long. CDR3 region: CASSSLAGGSYEQYF. DNA of the CDR3: TGTGCCAGCAGCTCGTTAGCGGGAGGCTCCTACGAGCAGTACTTC.

For the CDR3, the DNA is TGTGCCAGCAGGGCTGAACAGGGGGCGACCCATGAGCAGTTCTTC. Amino acids: CASRAEQGATHEQFF. This chain links TRBV2 with TRBJ2-1; 9 bases match TRBD1. The junction had 11 bases not matched to a gene; V was cut back by 6 bases and J by 8 bases. The CDR3 covers 15 residues. Germline V gives CDR1 SNHLY, CDR2 FYNNEI.

The chain employs TRBV6-1 and TRBJ2-7; possibly TRBD2 for D (5 bases). Germline V gives CDR1 MNHNS, CDR2 SASEGT. Between the trimmed V and J ends, which lost 0 bases and 6 bases, there was a span of 12 bases. The CDR3 sequence is 14 residues long. The CDR3 spells CASSEAVWAGEQYF. The CDR3 DNA reads as TGTGCCAGCAGTGAAGCTGTCTGGGCGGGCGAGCAGTACTTC.

The genes are TRBV6-2 or TRBV6-3 and TRBJ1-1; 11 bases map to TRBD1. CDR3 length equals 14 residues. In germline, CDR1 is MNHEY, CDR2 SVGEGT. The V gene end was trimmed by 0 bases and the J gene end by 10 bases; junction bases not matched to a gene: 4. The CDR3 here is CASSYSDRGLRAFF. CDR3 nucleotide sequence: TGTGCCAGCAGTTACTCGGACAGGGGGCTGCGAGCTTTCTTT.

V gene TRBV30 combines with J gene TRBJ2-2, with D perhaps TRBD1 or TRBD2 (6 bases each). The germline gives CDR1 GTSNPN, CDR2 SVGIG (reference sequence). This CDR3 spans 13 amino acids. Deletions cut 3 bases from V and 7 bases from J, with 12 bases between. The CDR3 DNA is TGTGCCTGGAGACTAGGGGGGAGCGGGGAGCTGTTTTTT. Translation gives CAWRLGGSGELFF.

This clone was detected once. The chain recombines TRBV18 with TRBJ2-2; D might be TRBD1 (5 bases). V gave up 8 bases and J gave up 6 bases, with 16 bases separating them. Germline CDR1 is KGHSH and CDR2 is LQKENI. This CDR3 region has 14 residues. The CDR3 is CASPDLKGAGELFF. The CDR3, as DNA: TGTGCCAGCCCTGACCTAAAAGGGGCCGGGGAGCTGTTTTTT.

The chain recombines TRBV11-2 with TRBJ1-1; D perhaps matches TRBD1 (6 bases). From germline, CDR1 is SGHAT and CDR2 FQNNGV. Trimming stripped 5 bases from V and 3 bases from J, with 13 bases between. The CDR3 is 14 amino acids. The CDR3 region is CASSPEGGDTEAFF. The CDR3 nucleotides are TGTGCCAGCAGCCCAGAAGGGGGGGACACTGAAGCTTTCTTT.

The rearrangement uses TRBV27 and TRBJ2-1, with 9 bases fitting TRBD2. The CDR3 contains 15 residues. Germline CDR1 MNHEY, CDR2 SMNVEV (reference sequence). The junction had 7 bases not matched to a gene; V was cut back by 6 bases and J by 4 bases. In DNA form, the CDR3 reads TGTGCCAGCAGCATAGCGGGAGAGGGGTACAATGAGCAGTTCTTC. Translated, it gives CASSIAGEGYNEQFF.

The J gene is TRBJ1-4, the V gene TRBV28; unclear D gene. The CDR3 is 12 residues long. Trimming pared 8 bases from V and 7 bases from J, leaving 11 bases between. Germline V lookup: CDR1 MDHEN, CDR2 SYDVKM. The CDR3 DNA reads TGTGCCAGCCGCTCCGGGCTTGAAAAACTGTTTTTT. Its translation is CASRSGLEKLFF. The full variable domain, rest sourced from reference TRBV28 and TRBJ1-4, is DVKVTQSSRYLVKRTGEKVFLECVQDMDHENMFWYRQDPGLGLRLIYFSYDVKMKEKGDIPEGYSVSREKKERFSLILESASTNQTSMYLCASRSGLEKLFFGSGTQLSVL.

J is TRBJ2-7 and V is TRBV28; possible D gene TRBD1, 5 bases. The CDR3 is 15 residues long. V was pared by 6 bases and J by 2 bases, with 17 bases between. Germline lookup yields CDR1 MDHEN and CDR2 SYDVKM. The chain's CDR3 is CASRVRQSSTYEQYF. The CDR3 DNA sequence: TGTGCCAGCAGGGTGAGACAGTCCTCCACCTACGAGCAGTACTTC.

The chain has TRBV5-1 and TRBJ2-7, with a weak D call TRBD2 (6 bases). The CDR3 is 14 residues long. Trimming shortened V by 4 bases and J by 0 bases, and 11 bases separated the two germline ends. Germline lookup yields CDR1 SGHRS and CDR2 YFSETQ. The CDR3 DNA sequence: TGCGCCAGCAGCGCGGGGCACCTCTCCTACGAGCAGTACTTC. Translation: CASSAGHLSYEQYF.

This chain links TRBV30 with TRBJ2-3; 10 nucleotides align to TRBD2. Germline values: CDR1 GTSNPN, CDR2 SVGIG (reference sequence). J lost 5 bases, V lost 0 bases, and 5 bases had no gene match. This CDR3 is 15 amino acids long. The CDR3 sequence is CAWSVPLAGEDTQYF. Written as DNA, the CDR3 is TGTGCCTGGAGTGTACCCCTAGCGGGAGAAGATACGCAGTATTTT.

The count of this clone is one. At the DNA level, this CDR3 is encoded by other sequences in the same sample as well. The J gene is TRBJ1-5, the V gene TRBV24-1; no clear D. The CDR3 length is 12 residues. Looked up from germline, CDR1 is KGHDR and CDR2 is SFDVKD. V gave up 3 bases and J gave up 6 bases, with 5 bases separating them. CDR3 in amino acids: CATSDVGQPQHF. CDR3 nucleotide sequence: TGTGCCACCAGTGATGTCGGTCAGCCCCAGCATTTT.

V is TRBV7-2 and J is TRBJ1-5; no firm D call. The CDR3 is made up of 15 amino acids. Germline CDR1 SGHTA, CDR2 FQGNSA. Deletions cut 5 bases from V and 1 base from J, with 12 bases between. The CDR3 spells CASSPVGQSNQPQHF. The CDR3 DNA is TGTGCCAGCAGCCCAGTAGGGCAGAGCAATCAGCCCCAGCATTTT.

The V call is TRBV19, the J call TRBJ1-2, with 8 bases matching TRBD1. There are 14 residues in the CDR3. Germline-derived CDR1 and CDR2 are LNHDA and SQIVND (reference sequence). The V segment lost 5 bases and the J segment 5 bases; nucleotides outside the gene matches: 7. CDR3 nucleotides: TGTGCCAGTAGTCTAGGACAGGGTTCATATGGCTACACCTTC. This translates into CASSLGQGSYGYTF.

The chain employs TRBV3-1 (or the pseudogene TRBV3-2) and TRBJ1-1, with a possible D match to TRBD1 (5 bases). V lost 8 bases and J lost 1, with 23 bases in between. Germline CDR1 is LGHDT and CDR2 is YNNKEL (reference sequence). The CDR3 has 17 residues. CDR3 residues: CASDPRPAGRENTEAFF. The CDR3 DNA reads as TGTGCCAGCGACCCAAGACCAGCGGGACGAGAGAACACTGAAGCTTTCTTT.

V is TRBV6-5 and J is TRBJ1-2; D uncertain. V shed 4 bases and J shed 8 bases, with 11 bases lying between them. Germline CDR1 reads MNHEY; CDR2 reads SVGAGI. The CDR3 is made up of 12 amino acids. Written as DNA, the CDR3 is TGTGCCAGCAGTTCTGGGCAGCGCGGCTACACCTTC. Protein product: CASSSGQRGYTF.

The chain employs TRBV27 and TRBJ2-7, with 7 bases lining up with TRBD2. Germline CDR1 is MNHEY and CDR2 is SMNVEV (reference sequence). The CDR3 contains 15 residues. The V gene end was trimmed by 2 bases and the J gene end by 3 bases; junction bases not matched to a gene: 7. The CDR3 coding sequence is TGTGCCAGCAGTTTAATGTCTAGCGGACGCTACGAGCAGTACTTC. Protein: CASSLMSSGRYEQYF.

The chain carries TRBV27 and TRBJ2-5; D unclear. Trimming took 2 bases from V and 2 from J, leaving 12 bases between them. This CDR3 has 15 amino acids. The germline V gene encodes CDR1 MNHEY and CDR2 SMNVEV (reference sequence). The CDR3 sequence is CASSLVRNPQETQYF. In nucleotides, the CDR3 is TGTGCCAGCAGTTTAGTCAGGAACCCTCAAGAGACCCAGTACTTC.

The chain has TRBV28 and TRBJ2-7; TRBD2 is a possible D gene (6 bases). V gave up 3 bases and J gave up 2 bases, with 17 bases separating them. This CDR3 has 16 residues. The germline V gene has CDR1 MDHEN and CDR2 SYDVKM. The CDR3 DNA sequence: TGTGCCAGCAGTTTTGGATCGGGGACGGGAGCCTACGAGCAGTACTTC. Translation gives CASSFGSGTGAYEQYF.

The chain joins TRBV6-5 to TRBJ1-2, with TRBD1 matching over 10 bases. Trimming cost V 7 bases and J 4 bases; bases outside gene matches: 6. The CDR3 runs to 14 residues. CDR1 and CDR2 (germline): MNHEY, SVGAGI. This CDR3 reads CASTQGDRGYGYTF. The CDR3 DNA sequence: TGTGCCAGCACCCAGGGGGACAGGGGCTATGGCTACACCTTC.

The chain recombines TRBV28 with TRBJ1-2, with D possibly TRBD1 on 5 matching bases. V was clipped by 8 bases and J by 1 base, with 11 bases between them. This CDR3 has 13 residues. Germline CDR1 reads MDHEN; CDR2 reads SYDVKM. For the CDR3, the DNA is TGTGCCAGCGTGCCGGGGCTTAACTATGGCTACACCTTC. It translates to CASVPGLNYGYTF.

The genes are TRBV5-5 and TRBJ2-1; tentative D call: TRBD1 (6 bases). This CDR3 contains 14 residues. The germline gives CDR1 SGHKS, CDR2 YYEKEE (reference sequence). Between the trimmed V and J ends, which lost 0 bases and 5 bases, there was a span of 9 bases. The chain's CDR3 is CASSLGWTDNEQFF. The CDR3, as DNA: TGTGCCAGCAGCTTGGGGTGGACAGACAATGAGCAGTTCTTC.

This clone was seen a few times. The chain couples TRBV28 to TRBJ1-2; possible D gene TRBD1, 5 bases. Germline V gene lookup returns CDR1 MDHEN and CDR2 SYDVKM. The CDR3 totals 15 residues. The V gene lost 2 bases and the J gene lost 5 bases, with 15 bases spanning the gap. CDR3 region: CASSLGGPGSYGYTF. Here the CDR3 DNA reads TGTGCCAGCAGTTTAGGTGGGCCAGGGAGTTATGGCTACACCTTC.

V and J are TRBV19 and TRBJ2-6; D is undetermined. The CDR3 sequence is 17 residues long. V lost 4 bases to trimming and J lost 0 bases, with 13 bases between them. Germline assignment: CDR1 LNHDA and CDR2 SQIVND (reference sequence). CDR3 in DNA: TGTGCCAGTAGTAAAAGATCGAAGGGCTCTGGGGCCAACGTCCTGACTTTC. Its protein is CASSKRSKGSGANVLTF.

This chain connects TRBV19 to TRBJ2-7; TRBD2 might be the D (5 bases). From germline, CDR1 is LNHDA and CDR2 SQIVND (reference sequence). This CDR3 comprises 20 residues. V lost 6 bases to trimming and J lost 1 base, with 31 bases between them. The CDR3 DNA reads as TGTGCCAGTAGCCCCCACCTTGAGTCTTGTGCGGGCCCTTTTTCCTACGAGCAGTACTTC. The encoded protein is CASSPHLESCAGPFSYEQYF.